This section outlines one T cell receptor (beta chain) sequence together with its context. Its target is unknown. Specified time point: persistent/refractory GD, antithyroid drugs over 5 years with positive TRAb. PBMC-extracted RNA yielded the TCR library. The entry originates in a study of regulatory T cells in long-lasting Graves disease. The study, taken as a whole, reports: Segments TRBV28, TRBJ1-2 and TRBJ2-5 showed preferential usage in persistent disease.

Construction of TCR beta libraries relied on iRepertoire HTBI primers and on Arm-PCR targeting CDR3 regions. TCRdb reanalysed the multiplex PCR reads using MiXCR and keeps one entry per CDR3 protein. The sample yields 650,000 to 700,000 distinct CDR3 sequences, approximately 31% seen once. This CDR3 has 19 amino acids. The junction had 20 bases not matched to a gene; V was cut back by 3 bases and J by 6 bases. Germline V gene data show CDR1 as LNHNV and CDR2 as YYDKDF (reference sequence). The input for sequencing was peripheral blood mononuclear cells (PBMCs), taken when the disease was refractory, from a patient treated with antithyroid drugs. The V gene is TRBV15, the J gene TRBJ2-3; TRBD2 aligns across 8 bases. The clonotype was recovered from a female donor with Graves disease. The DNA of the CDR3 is TGTGCCACCAGCAGCCCGATTGGGGGCGGGAGGTCACCTGTCGATACGCAGTATTTT. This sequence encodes CATSSPIGGGRSPVDTQYF.